This is a list of T cell receptor beta chains from one sample in a study of shared clonotypes between healthy human individuals. This table comes from immunoSEQ multiplex PCR, and its TCRdb copy is limited to in-frame clones, with some not included. The sample comprises 1.5 million to 2.5 million clones, about 94% of which are singletons, and around 1.2% rests with the top ten. The specimen sequenced was naive CD8+ T cells sorted from blood. The receptors derive from a man aged 18 to 35 in good health. Each CDR3 is given with its conserved first and last residue. The D gene is left open where the match is weak. Rows give clone size only sometimes, using once, few, many, or a class for an expanded clone.

d_call j_call v_call clone_size cdr3_nt cdr3_aa
- TRBJ1-2 TRBV9 - TGTGCCAGCAGCGGACTGTCGTCGAAGGATGGCTACACCTTC CASSGLSSKDGYTF
TRBD2 TRBJ2-5 TRBV7-8 - TGTGCCAGCAGCTCAGGACTAGCGGGGGGGACACAAGAGACCCAGTACTTC CASSSGLAGGTQETQYF
- TRBJ2-7 TRBV10-2 once TGCGCCACAAAGGACCCCGACTACGAGCAGTACTTC CATKDPDYEQYF
TRBD2 TRBJ2-6 TRBV7-8 - TGTGCCAGCAGCTTAGGTCCCGGGGTAGCGGGGGCCCCCTCCTCTGGGGCCAACGTCCTGACTTTC CASSLGPGVAGAPSSGANVLTF
- TRBJ2-1 TRBV29-1 - TGCAGCGTCACAGGGGGACTAGTGGGCTACAATGAGCAGTTCTTC CSVTGGLVGYNEQFF
- TRBJ2-7 TRBV4-1 once TGCGCCAGCAGCCAAGATGCTGAGAGCGAGCAGTACTTC CASSQDAESEQYF
- TRBJ2-7 TRBV29-1 - TGCAGCGTTGAAAGGGCAGACAAGGCCTACGAGCAGTACTTC CSVERADKAYEQYF
- TRBJ1-1 TRBV28 - TGTGCCAGCAGCTTGGGGGGGGTGAACACTGAAGCTTTCTTT CASSLGGVNTEAFF
- TRBJ1-5 TRBV7-9 - TGTGCCAGCAGCTTAGGGGAACTGGGAAATCAGCCCCAGCATTTT CASSLGELGNQPQHF
- TRBJ1-2 TRBV27 - TGTGCCAGCAGTTTAGGAGGAATAAACTATGGCTACACCTTC CASSLGGINYGYTF
- TRBJ2-7 TRBV6-1 - TGTGCCAGCGTGGGGACGTCTGCCTACGAGCAGTACTTC CASVGTSAYEQYF
TRBD1 TRBJ1-2 TRBV7-6 - TGTGCCAGCAGCTTATTCTCGGACAGGGATAATGGCTACACCTTC CASSLFSDRDNGYTF
- TRBJ2-3 TRBV10-3 - TGTGCCATCTTCTCCGGGGACCTCACAGATACGCAGTATTTT CAIFSGDLTDTQYF
- TRBJ2-7 TRBV7-6 - TGTGCCAGCAGCTTAGCGCCGGCGGGGACCCTAACCTACGAGCAGTACTTC CASSLAPAGTLTYEQYF
- TRBJ1-3 TRBV2 - TGTGCCAGCAGTGAAGGGCGGGGGTTCGGAAACACCATATATTTT CASSEGRGFGNTIYF
TRBD2 TRBJ2-1 TRBV11-2 - TGTGCCAGCAGCTACACCCGGGACTACGACAATGAGCAGTTCTTC CASSYTRDYDNEQFF
- TRBJ2-5 TRBV4-2 - TGTGCCAGCAGCCAAGATACCTATATAGGGGGATTGGAGACCCAGTACTTC CASSQDTYIGGLETQYF
- TRBJ2-4 TRBV5-4 few TGTGCCAGCAGCTTGGGCAGTCACATTCAGTACTTC CASSLGSHIQYF
TRBD1 TRBJ2-5 TRBV5-6 - TGTGCCAGCAGCTCGGGGACAGGGACTGAGACCCAGTACTTC CASSSGTGTETQYF
- TRBJ1-1 TRBV7-8 - TGTGCCAGCAGCTTAGAGCGGGCCTCCTGGGACACTGAAGCTTTCTTT CASSLERASWDTEAFF
- TRBJ2-5 TRBV18 - TGTGCCAGCTCACCACCGCAGGAGGCGCAAGAGACCCAGTACTTC CASSPPQEAQETQYF
- TRBJ1-4 TRBV10-3 - TGTGCCATCAGTGAGTCGTTGTACGGCGGACTGTTTTTT CAISESLYGGLFF
TRBD1 TRBJ2-5 TRBV6-5 - TGTGCCAGCAGTTACTCGGGCGGACAGGCTCGAGAGACCCAGTACTTC CASSYSGGQARETQYF
- TRBJ1-4 TRBV28 - TGTGCCAGCAGTCTGGGCAGGGCAGGGGTAACTAATGAAAAACTGTTTTTT CASSLGRAGVTNEKLFF
TRBD1 TRBJ1-2 TRBV25-1 few TGTGCCAGCACCCTAGGAGGGGGCTCACTAGGCTACACCTTC CASTLGGGSLGYTF
TRBD2 TRBJ2-7 TRBV7-9 - TGTGCCAGCAGCTTCGACGCCCGACTAGCGGAGCAGTACTTC CASSFDARLAEQYF
- TRBJ2-7 TRBV13 - TGTGCCAGCAGCTTAGGCGGCAGCAGCTCCTACGAGCAGTACTTC CASSLGGSSSYEQYF